This T cell receptor beta chain was profiled in a study of T cell changes during pregnancy in multiple sclerosis. Sequencing was performed with immunoSEQ multiplex PCR; in TCRdb, only in-frame clones are kept and a portion is missing. The table has over 80,000 clones, approximately 90% seen once; the top ten hold 0.7% to 0.9%. There are 14 residues in the CDR3. V trimming: 5 bases; J trimming: 9 bases; junction bases outside the gene matches: 8. CDR1 SGHTA and CDR2 FQGNSA come from the germline V gene. The receptor was derived from a female donor in good health, enrolled as a control in a pregnancy study. The sample was peripheral blood, taken in the second trimester of pregnancy. V and J are TRBV7-2 and TRBJ1-1, with TRBD1 matching over 11 bases. The CDR3 here is CASSISGTGGKAFF. The CDR3 coding sequence is TGTGCCAGCAGCATTTCCGGGACAGGGGGAAAAGCTTTCTTT.